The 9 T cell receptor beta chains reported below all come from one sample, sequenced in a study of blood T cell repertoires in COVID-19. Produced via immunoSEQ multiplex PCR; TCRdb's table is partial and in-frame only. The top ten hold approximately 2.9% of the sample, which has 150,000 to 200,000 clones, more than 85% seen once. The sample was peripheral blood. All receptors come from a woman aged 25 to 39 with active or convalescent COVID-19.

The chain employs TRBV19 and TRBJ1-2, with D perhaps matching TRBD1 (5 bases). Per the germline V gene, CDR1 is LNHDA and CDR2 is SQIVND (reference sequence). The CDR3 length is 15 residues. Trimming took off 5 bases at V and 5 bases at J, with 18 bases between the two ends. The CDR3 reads CASSPVGGSDYGYTF. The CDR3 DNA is TGTGCCAGTAGTCCCGTGGGGGGTTCGGATTATGGCTACACCTTC.

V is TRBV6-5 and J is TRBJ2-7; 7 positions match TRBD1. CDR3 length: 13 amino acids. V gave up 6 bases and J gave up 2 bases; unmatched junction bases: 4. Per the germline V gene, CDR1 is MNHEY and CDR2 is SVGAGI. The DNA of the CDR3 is TGTGCCAGCAGGAGGGACAGTCCCTACGAGCAGTACTTC. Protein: CASRRDSPYEQYF.

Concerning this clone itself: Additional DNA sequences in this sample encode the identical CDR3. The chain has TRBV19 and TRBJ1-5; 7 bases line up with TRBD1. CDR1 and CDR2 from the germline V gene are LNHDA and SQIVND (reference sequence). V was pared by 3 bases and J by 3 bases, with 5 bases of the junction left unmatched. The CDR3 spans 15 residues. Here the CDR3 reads CASSIRDSPNQPQHF. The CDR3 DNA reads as TGTGCCAGTAGTATCCGGGACAGCCCCAATCAGCCCCAGCATTTT.

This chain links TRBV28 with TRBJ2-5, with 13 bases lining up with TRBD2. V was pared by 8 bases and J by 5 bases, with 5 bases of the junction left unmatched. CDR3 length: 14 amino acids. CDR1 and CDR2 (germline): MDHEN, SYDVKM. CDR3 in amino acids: CASEGLAGEETQYF. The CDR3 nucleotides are TGTGCCAGCGAAGGACTAGCGGGAGAGGAGACCCAGTACTTC.

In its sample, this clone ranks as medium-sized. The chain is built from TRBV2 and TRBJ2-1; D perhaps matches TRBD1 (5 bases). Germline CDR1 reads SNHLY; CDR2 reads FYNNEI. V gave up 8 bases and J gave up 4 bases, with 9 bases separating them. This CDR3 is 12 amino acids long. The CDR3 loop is CASGADYNEQFF. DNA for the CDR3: TGTGCCAGCGGGGCTGATTACAATGAGCAGTTCTTC.

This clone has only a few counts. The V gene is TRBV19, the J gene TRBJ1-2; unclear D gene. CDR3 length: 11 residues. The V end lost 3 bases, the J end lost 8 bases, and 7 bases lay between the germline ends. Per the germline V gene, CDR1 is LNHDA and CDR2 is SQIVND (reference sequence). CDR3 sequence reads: CASSITRGYTF. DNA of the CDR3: TGTGCCAGTAGTATCACCCGGGGCTACACCTTC. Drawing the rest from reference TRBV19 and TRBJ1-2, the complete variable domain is DGGITQSPKYLFRKEGQNVTLSCEQNLNHDAMYWYRQDPGQGLRLIYYSQIVNDFQKGDIAEGYSVSREKKESFPLTVTSAQKNPTAFYLCASSITRGYTFGSGTRLTVV.

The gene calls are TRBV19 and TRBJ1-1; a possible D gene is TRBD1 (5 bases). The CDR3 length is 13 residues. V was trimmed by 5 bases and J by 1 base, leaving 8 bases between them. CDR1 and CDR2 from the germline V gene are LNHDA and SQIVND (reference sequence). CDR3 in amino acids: CASSWGTNTEAFF. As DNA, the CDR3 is TGTGCCAGTAGTTGGGGCACGAACACTGAAGCTTTCTTT.

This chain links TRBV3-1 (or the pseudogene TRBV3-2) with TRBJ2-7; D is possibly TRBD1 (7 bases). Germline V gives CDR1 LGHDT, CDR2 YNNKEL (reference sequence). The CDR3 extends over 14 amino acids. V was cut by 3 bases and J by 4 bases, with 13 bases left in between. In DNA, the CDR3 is TGTGCCAGCAGCCACCAGGGGGGAAGGTACGAGCAGTACTTC. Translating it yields CASSHQGGRYEQYF.

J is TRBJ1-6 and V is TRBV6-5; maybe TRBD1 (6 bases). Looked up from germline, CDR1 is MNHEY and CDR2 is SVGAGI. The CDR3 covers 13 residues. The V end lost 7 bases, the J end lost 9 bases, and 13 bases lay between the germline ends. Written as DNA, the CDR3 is TGTGCCAGCATAGCAACAGGGATTTCACCCCTCCACTTT. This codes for CASIATGISPLHF.